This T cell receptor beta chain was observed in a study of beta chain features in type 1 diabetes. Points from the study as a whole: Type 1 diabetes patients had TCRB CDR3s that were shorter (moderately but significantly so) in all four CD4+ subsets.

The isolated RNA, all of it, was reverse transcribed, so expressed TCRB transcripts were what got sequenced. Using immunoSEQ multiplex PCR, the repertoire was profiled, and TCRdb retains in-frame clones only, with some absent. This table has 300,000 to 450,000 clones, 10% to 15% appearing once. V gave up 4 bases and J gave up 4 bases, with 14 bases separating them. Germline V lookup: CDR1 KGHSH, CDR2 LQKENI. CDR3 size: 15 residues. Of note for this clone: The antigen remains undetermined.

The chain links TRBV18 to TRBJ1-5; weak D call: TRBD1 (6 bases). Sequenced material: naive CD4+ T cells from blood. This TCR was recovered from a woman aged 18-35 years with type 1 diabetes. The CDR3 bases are TGTGCCAGCTCACAGGACAGAGCCCCTAATCAGCCCCAGCATTTT. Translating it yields CASSQDRAPNQPQHF.